This entry lists 11 T cell receptor beta chains sequenced from one sample in a study of CD8 T cells in ankylosing spondylitis. TCRdb recomputed calls from the 5' RACE reads with MiXCR, one row per CDR3 protein. Among just over 150,000 distinct CDR3 sequences listed, around 17% were seen once. The source material was blood, either unsorted or a sorted T cell fraction (not recorded which). The origin of the receptors is a male donor with ankylosing spondylitis or in good health (not recorded which).

The chain recombines TRBV18 with TRBJ1-1; D gene uncertain. This CDR3 comprises 14 residues. Per the germline V gene, CDR1 is KGHSH and CDR2 is LQKENI. V was clipped by 2 bases and J by 5 bases, with 12 bases between them. CDR3 sequence: CASSPSQLGTEAFF. CDR3 sequence (DNA): TGTGCCAGCTCACCATCACAATTGGGGACTGAAGCTTTCTTT.

In this sample, this clonotype turned up many times. The V gene is TRBV29-1, the J gene TRBJ2-7; D remains ambiguous. Germline V lookup: CDR1 SQVTM, CDR2 ANQGSEA. This CDR3 is 13 amino acids long. V was pared by 4 bases and J by 1 base, with 11 bases between. The CDR3 spells CSVAQVRSYEQYF. DNA of the CDR3: TGCAGCGTTGCCCAGGTTCGATCCTACGAGCAGTACTTC.

This clonotype was detected many times. The chain links TRBV12-3 or TRBV12-4 to TRBJ1-6, with a possible D match to TRBD1 (5 bases). This CDR3 has 15 residues. The V gene lost 6 bases and the J gene lost 1 base, with 10 bases spanning the gap. The CDR3 DNA sequence: TGTGCCAGCAGACCTAGGGGTTCCTATAATTCACCCCTCCACTTT. Residues: CASRPRGSYNSPLHF.

This chain uses TRBV12-3 or TRBV12-4 with TRBJ2-3, with a weak D call TRBD1 (5 bases). V lost 5 bases to trimming and J lost 6 bases, with 9 bases between them. CDR3 size: 12 residues. This CDR3 is CASSINRDTQYF. In DNA, the CDR3 is TGTGCCAGCAGTATAAACAGGGATACGCAGTATTTT.

The chain links TRBV5-1 to TRBJ1-4, with a tentative D call TRBD1 (6 bases). The V and J ends lost 0 bases and 2 bases respectively, with 11 bases between them. CDR3 size: 16 residues. Germline CDR1 SGHRS, CDR2 YFSETQ. The CDR3 sequence is CASSLDGGWTNEKLFF. The CDR3 nucleotides are TGCGCCAGCAGCTTGGATGGGGGCTGGACTAATGAAAAACTGTTTTTT.

This clonotype was recorded at least ten times. This rearrangement joins TRBV14 to TRBJ2-7; possibly TRBD1 for D (5 bases). This CDR3 has 15 amino acids. Germline assignment: CDR1 SGHDN and CDR2 FVKESK. V was shortened by 1 base and J by 6 bases, with 16 bases between the two germline ends. The DNA of the CDR3 is TGTGCCAGCAGCCAAGTACGGGCTAAGGGGCTCGAGCAGTACTTC. It translates to CASSQVRAKGLEQYF.

This clonotype was observed many times. The CDR3 region has the DNA TGTGCCAGCAGTTCCCTCGTCCGGGTTTGGGAGACCCAGTACTTC. As protein: CASSSLVRVWETQYF. The chain is built from TRBV28 and TRBJ2-5; D remains ambiguous. Between the trimmed V and J ends, which lost 4 bases and 5 bases, there was a span of 17 bases. The germline V gene has CDR1 MDHEN and CDR2 SYDVKM. The CDR3 loop spans 15 amino acids.

This chain uses TRBV5-1 with TRBJ2-7, with no clear D. The germline gives CDR1 SGHRS, CDR2 YFSETQ. The germline V and J ends were trimmed by 0 bases and 1 base, with 5 bases remaining between them. CDR3 length: 13 residues. The CDR3 spells CASSLAKSYEQYF. CDR3 bases: TGCGCCAGCAGCTTGGCCAAATCCTACGAGCAGTACTTC.

This clonotype was picked up one time. Just one base apart from a much larger clone, this may be a read error. The final CDR3 position lacks the conserved phenylalanine or tryptophan, pointing to a likely read error. The rearrangement joins TRBV6-1 to TRBJ1-5; D call uncertain. The CDR3 loop spans 13 amino acids. Deletions cut 6 bases from V and 0 bases from J, with 6 bases between. CDR1 and CDR2 from the germline V gene are MNHNS and SASEGT. CDR3 sequence (DNA): TGTGCCAGCAGCGCTTATAGCAATCAGCCCCAGCATCTT. Residues: CASSAYSNQPQHL.

This clonotype was found many times. This sequence joins TRBV5-1 and TRBJ2-1, with TRBD2 identical over 8 bases. V lost 0 bases and J lost 6; bases outside the gene matches: 5. CDR1 is SGHRS and CDR2 is YFSETQ in the germline V gene. CDR3 length: 15 amino acids. In DNA, the CDR3 is TGCGCCAGCAGCTTGGCGGGAGGGCCTTTCAATGAGCAGTTCTTC. Its protein is CASSLAGGPFNEQFF.

Regarding this clonotype: Germline is not matched at one junction end, which may reflect a read error. The CDR3 protein is CAASDIGGSTGELFF. In nucleotides, the CDR3 is TGTGCCGCCAGTGATATCGGGGGCAGCACCGGGGAGCTGTTTTTT. This chain links TRBV24-1 with TRBJ2-2; D tentatively reads TRBD1 or TRBD2 (6 bases each). The CDR3 has 15 amino acids. The germline gives CDR1 KGHDR, CDR2 SFDVKD.